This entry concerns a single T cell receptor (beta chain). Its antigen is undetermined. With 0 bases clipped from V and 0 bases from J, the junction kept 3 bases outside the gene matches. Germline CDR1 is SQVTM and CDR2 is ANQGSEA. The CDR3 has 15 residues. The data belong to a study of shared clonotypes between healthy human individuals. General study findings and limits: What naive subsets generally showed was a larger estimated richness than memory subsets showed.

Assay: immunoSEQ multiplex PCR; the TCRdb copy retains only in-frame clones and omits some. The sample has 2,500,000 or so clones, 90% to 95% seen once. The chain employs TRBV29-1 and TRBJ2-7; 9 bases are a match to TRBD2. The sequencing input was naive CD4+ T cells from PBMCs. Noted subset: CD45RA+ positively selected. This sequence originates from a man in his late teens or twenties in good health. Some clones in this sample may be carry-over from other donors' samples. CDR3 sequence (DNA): TGCAGCGTTGAAGAATTGCGGGAGGGCTCCTACGAGCAGTACTTC. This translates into CSVEELREGSYEQYF.